This T cell receptor (beta chain) was sequenced in a study of T cells after yellow fever vaccination. Study details: Where fractions had low cell numbers, libraries were prepared from them with the SMART-Seq v4 Ultra Low Input RNA kit. Notes on the study in general: Researchers noted that a small share of clonotypes showed up in both CD4 and CD8 compartments. Booster sampling recovered most clones from primary vaccination (less than 97% CD4, 80% to 90% CD8).

CDR1 and CDR2 (germline): MNHEY, SVGAGI. J was trimmed by 5 bases and V by 3 bases; bases with no gene match: 3. CDR3 length: 14 residues. In the case of this clonotype: What it recognizes is unknown.

The TCR cDNA carried a universal primer site and UMIs from 5'RACE template switching. TCRdb itself ran the 5' RACE reads through MiXCR, one entry per CDR3 protein. The sample includes hundreds of thousands of distinct CDR3 sequences, more than 9% of them seen just once. The V gene is TRBV6-5, the J gene TRBJ1-4; 7 bases are shared with TRBD1. This clonotype originated in a man aged 25 to 45 who received the YFV17D yellow fever vaccine. The source was PBMCs, collected on the day of the yellow fever booster vaccination. CDR3 loop: CASSYGTVNEKLFF. As DNA, the CDR3 is TGTGCCAGCAGTTATGGGACAGTAAATGAAAAACTGTTTTTT.